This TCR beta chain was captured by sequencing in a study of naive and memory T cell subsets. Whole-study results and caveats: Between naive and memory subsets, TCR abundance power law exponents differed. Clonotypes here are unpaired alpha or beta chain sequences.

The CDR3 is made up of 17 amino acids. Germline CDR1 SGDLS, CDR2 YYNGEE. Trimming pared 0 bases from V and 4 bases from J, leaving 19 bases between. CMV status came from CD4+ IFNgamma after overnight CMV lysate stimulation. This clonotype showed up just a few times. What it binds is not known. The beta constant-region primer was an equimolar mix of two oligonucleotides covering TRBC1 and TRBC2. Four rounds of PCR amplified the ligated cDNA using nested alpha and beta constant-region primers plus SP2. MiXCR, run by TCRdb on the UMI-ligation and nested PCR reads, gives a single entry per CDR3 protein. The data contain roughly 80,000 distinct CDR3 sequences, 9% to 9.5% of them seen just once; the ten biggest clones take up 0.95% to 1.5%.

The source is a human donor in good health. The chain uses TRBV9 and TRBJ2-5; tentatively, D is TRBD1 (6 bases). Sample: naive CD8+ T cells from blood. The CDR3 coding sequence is TGTGCCAGCAGCGTAGATATCCGGGACACAGGGACAGAGACCCAGTACTTC. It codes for CASSVDIRDTGTETQYF. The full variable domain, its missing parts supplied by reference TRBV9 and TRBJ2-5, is DSGVTQTPKHLITATGQRVTLRCSPRSGDLSVYWYQQSLDQGLQFLIQYYNGEERAKGNILERFSAQQFPDLHSELNLSSLELGDSALYFCASSVDIRDTGTETQYFGPGTRLLVL.